This is a list of T cell receptor beta chains from one sample in a study of blood T cells in healthy people across ages. TCRdb re-derived calls from the 5' RACE reads in MiXCR, one entry per CDR3 protein. The table lists around 2 million distinct CDR3 sequences, roughly 43% of them singletons. The sample comprised blood. The receptor source for this set is a human donor in good health. The CDR3 runs from the conserved cysteine through the conserved F or W. The order of the fields is V gene, clone size, J gene, D gene, CDR3 protein, CDR3 DNA. A D gene is named only where the DNA matches it firmly. Size tells how often a clone was seen (once, few, many) or the class of an expanded clone, and some rows leave it out.

>TRBV4-1|-|TRBJ2-7|-
CASSQDMNGGPTYEQYF
TGCGCCAGCAGCCAAGATATGAACGGGGGACCTACCTACGAGCAGTACTTC
>TRBV7-9|-|TRBJ1-5|TRBD1
CASSTPTGLNQPQHF
TGTGCCAGCAGTACCCCGACAGGGCTGAATCAGCCCCAGCATTTT
>TRBV3-1|-|TRBJ2-7|-
CASSQEGLNSYEQYF
TGTGCCAGCAGCCAAGAAGGACTGAACTCCTACGAGCAGTACTTC
>TRBV5-1|-|TRBJ1-1|-
CASSLERPGGEAFF
TGCGCCAGCAGCTTGGAAAGGCCCGGGGGTGAAGCTTTCTTT
>TRBV7-8|-|TRBJ1-1|-
CASSLATRGDTEAFF
TGTGCCAGCAGCTTAGCGACGCGGGGGGACACTGAAGCTTTCTTT
>TRBV4-1|few|TRBJ2-2|TRBD1
CASSPRDRANTGELFF
TGCGCCAGCAGCCCCAGGGACAGGGCGAACACCGGGGAGCTGTTTTTT
>TRBV6-5|-|TRBJ2-1|-
CASGYSASALGNEQFF
TGTGCCAGCGGTTACTCGGCTAGCGCGCTGGGGAATGAGCAGTTCTTC
>TRBV6-5|-|TRBJ1-5|-
CASSRDFNQPQHF
TGTGCCAGCAGTAGGGATTTTAATCAGCCCCAGCATTTT
>TRBV7-9|few|TRBJ2-1|-
CASSLAGLSRGGSYNEQFF
TGTGCCAGCAGCTTAGCCGGGTTGTCGAGGGGGGGCTCCTACAATGAGCAGTTCTTC
>TRBV10-3|-|TRBJ1-5|-
CAISVTVDQPQHF
TGTGCCATCAGCGTAACAGTGGACCAGCCCCAGCATTTT
>TRBV24-1|-|TRBJ2-1|-
CATRGGESSYNEQFF
TGTGCCACCAGGGGAGGAGAGAGCTCCTACAATGAGCAGTTCTTC
>TRBV6-2/TRBV6-3|few|TRBJ1-2|-
CASTEPDRNYGYTF
TGTGCCAGCACTGAACCTGACAGAAACTATGGCTACACCTTC
>TRBV20-1|-|TRBJ1-1|-
CSARDAGVRAEAFF
TGCAGTGCTAGAGATGCAGGGGTTCGGGCTGAAGCTTTCTTT
>TRBV20-1|-|TRBJ2-7|TRBD1
CSAFDRALVEQYF
TGCAGTGCTTTCGACAGGGCCCTCGTCGAGCAGTACTTC
>TRBV7-2|-|TRBJ2-5|TRBD2
CASRPRAAGNQETQYF
TGTGCCAGCAGGCCTAGGGCAGCGGGAAACCAAGAGACCCAGTACTTC
>TRBV3-1|-|TRBJ2-1|TRBD2
CASSEISGGPYNEQFF
TGTGCCAGCAGCGAGATTAGCGGGGGACCCTACAATGAGCAGTTCTTC
>TRBV6-1|few|TRBJ2-7|-
CASKGTTYEQYF
TGTGCCAGCAAAGGGACCACCTACGAGCAGTACTTC
>TRBV29-1|few|TRBJ2-5|-
CSVLAPRKQETQYF
TGCAGCGTCCTAGCTCCGAGAAAACAAGAGACCCAGTACTTC
>TRBV7-2|few|TRBJ2-1|-
CASSHPGTPGKQFF
TGTGCCAGCAGCCATCCCGGGACCCCAGGGAAGCAGTTCTTC
>TRBV6-2/TRBV6-3|-|TRBJ2-7|-
CTSSFWRLYEQYF
TGTACCAGCAGTTTTTGGCGACTCTACGAGCAGTACTTC
>TRBV7-2|-|TRBJ2-5|TRBD1
CASSLRRTGGRQETQYF
TGTGCCAGCAGCTTGAGGCGGACAGGGGGTCGGCAAGAGACCCAGTACTTC
>TRBV4-3|many|TRBJ2-1|-
CASSQDYRSYNEQFF
TGCGCCAGCAGCCAAGATTATCGCTCCTACAATGAGCAGTTCTTC
>TRBV12-3/TRBV12-4|once|TRBJ2-2|-
CASLTGSGELFF
TGTGCCAGCCTAACAGGGTCTGGGGAGCTGTTTTTT
>TRBV24-1|-|TRBJ2-1|-
CATSDYRPNNEQFF
TGTGCCACCAGTGACTACCGGCCAAACAATGAGCAGTTCTTC
>TRBV10-3|-|TRBJ2-1|TRBD2
CAISESSGGVNEQFF
TGTGCCATCAGTGAGTCTAGCGGGGGGGTCAATGAGCAGTTCTTC
>TRBV7-8|few|TRBJ2-7|-
CASSYLKGLFYEQYF
TGTGCCAGCAGCTACCTCAAAGGTCTCTTCTACGAGCAGTACTTC
>TRBV29-1|-|TRBJ2-3|-
CSIVVGFLPGSTQYF
TGCAGCATTGTCGTGGGCTTCCTCCCGGGAAGTACGCAGTATTTT
>TRBV9|few|TRBJ2-3|TRBD2
CASSAGGHSDTQYF
TGTGCCAGCAGCGCGGGGGGTCACTCAGACACGCAGTATTTT
>TRBV12-3/TRBV12-4|many|TRBJ1-5|-
CASSLSEGQPQHF
TGTGCCAGCAGTTTATCGGAAGGTCAGCCCCAGCATTTT
>TRBV7-2|-|TRBJ2-5|-
CASSSGGAQETQYF
TGTGCCAGCAGCTCTGGGGGGGCCCAAGAGACCCAGTACTTC
>TRBV5-1|few|TRBJ2-3|-
CASRAGDLTDTQYF
TGCGCCAGCAGGGCAGGGGACCTCACAGATACGCAGTATTTT
>TRBV5-5|-|TRBJ2-7|TRBD1
CASSWTGGMSSYEQYF
TGTGCCAGCAGTTGGACAGGGGGAATGAGCTCCTACGAGCAGTACTTC
>TRBV5-1|-|TRBJ1-6|TRBD1
CASSTLQGSYSPLHF
TGCGCCAGCAGCACCCTACAGGGGAGTTATTCACCCCTCCACTTT
>TRBV9|-|TRBJ2-5|-
CASSVAGAKTQYF
TGTGCCAGCAGCGTAGCCGGGGCAAAGACCCAGTACTTC
>TRBV11-3|-|TRBJ2-1|-
CTSSLDHNEQFF
TGTACCAGCAGCTTAGATCACAATGAGCAGTTCTTC
>TRBV5-5|-|TRBJ2-7|-
CASSLEGDSLSYEQYF
TGTGCCAGCAGCTTGGAAGGAGACAGCCTCTCCTACGAGCAGTACTTC
>TRBV29-1|-|TRBJ1-4|-
CSAGNILTEKLFF
TGCAGCGCAGGAAACATTTTGACGGAAAAACTGTTTTTT
>TRBV12-5|-|TRBJ1-2|-
CASGLFVYEGERFYGYTF
TGTGCTAGTGGTTTGTTTGTCTATGAAGGGGAGCGCTTCTATGGCTACACCTTC
>TRBV28|few|TRBJ1-1|-
CASSFVGGTEAFF
TGTGCCAGCAGTTTTGTGGGGGGGACTGAAGCTTTCTTT
>TRBV5-1|-|TRBJ1-2|-
CASSYEGGTGYTF
TGCGCCAGCAGCTACGAGGGGGGCACCGGCTACACCTTC
>TRBV5-1|-|TRBJ1-1|-
CASSRSREIGTEAFF
TGCGCCAGCAGCCGGAGCAGGGAGATTGGCACTGAAGCTTTCTTT
>TRBV19|-|TRBJ1-5|-
CASSIVDPQVGSRPQHF
TGTGCCAGTAGTATTGTCGACCCACAAGTGGGGTCAAGGCCCCAGCATTTT
>TRBV7-2|-|TRBJ1-2|-
CASSLVGAPYYTF
TGTGCCAGCAGCTTAGTGGGTGCCCCTTACTACACCTTC
>TRBV9|once|TRBJ1-3|-
CASSVGNQGSGNTIYF
TGTGCCAGCAGCGTTGGGAATCAGGGCTCTGGAAACACCATATATTTT
>TRBV2|-|TRBJ1-2|-
CACRRDYGYTF
TGTGCCTGCAGGCGGGACTATGGCTACACCTTC
>TRBV7-2|-|TRBJ2-1|TRBD2
CASSRSGGASNEQFF
TGTGCCAGCAGTCGAAGCGGGGGGGCCAGTAATGAGCAGTTCTTC
>TRBV15|few|TRBJ1-1|-
CATSRVGLGGTEAFF
TGTGCCACCAGCAGAGTAGGACTGGGGGGCACTGAAGCTTTCTTT
>TRBV5-1|-|TRBJ1-1|-
CASSLATVGAEAFF
TGCGCCAGCAGCTTGGCCACAGTGGGCGCTGAAGCTTTCTTT
>TRBV12-3/TRBV12-4|-|TRBJ1-1|-
CASSRGTAREAFF
TGTGCCAGCAGCCGAGGGACCGCTCGTGAAGCTTTCTTT
>TRBV9|-|TRBJ1-1|TRBD1
CASSVGRGTGSLNTEAFF
TGTGCCAGCAGCGTAGGTCGTGGGACAGGGAGCCTGAACACTGAAGCTTTCTTT
>TRBV18|-|TRBJ2-7|-
CASSPVGSSVHEQYF
TGTGCCAGCTCACCAGTGGGGTCTAGTGTACACGAGCAGTACTTC
>TRBV11-2|-|TRBJ2-7|-
CASSLDLTDSYEQYF
TGTGCCAGCAGCTTAGATCTAACAGACTCCTACGAGCAGTACTTC
>TRBV29-1|few|TRBJ1-2|TRBD1
CSAEDRGHGYTF
TGCAGCGCCGAGGACAGGGGGCATGGCTACACCTTC
>TRBV12-3/TRBV12-4|-|TRBJ2-1|-
CASTNMGEYNEQFF
TGTGCCAGCACCAACATGGGGGAATACAATGAGCAGTTCTTC
>TRBV2|-|TRBJ2-7|-
CASSGHPLDGVYEQYF
TGTGCCAGCAGTGGGCACCCTTTGGACGGCGTCTACGAGCAGTACTTC
>TRBV29-1|-|TRBJ2-7|TRBD1
CSVAKDRAYEQYF
TGCAGCGTCGCTAAGGACAGGGCCTACGAGCAGTACTTC
>TRBV7-9|-|TRBJ2-7|-
CASSHPTGYEQYF
TGTGCCAGCAGCCACCCGACAGGCTACGAGCAGTACTTC
>TRBV20-1|-|TRBJ2-1|-
CSAAVGRSSYNEQFF
TGCAGTGCTGCGGTGGGACGGAGCTCCTACAACGAGCAGTTCTTC